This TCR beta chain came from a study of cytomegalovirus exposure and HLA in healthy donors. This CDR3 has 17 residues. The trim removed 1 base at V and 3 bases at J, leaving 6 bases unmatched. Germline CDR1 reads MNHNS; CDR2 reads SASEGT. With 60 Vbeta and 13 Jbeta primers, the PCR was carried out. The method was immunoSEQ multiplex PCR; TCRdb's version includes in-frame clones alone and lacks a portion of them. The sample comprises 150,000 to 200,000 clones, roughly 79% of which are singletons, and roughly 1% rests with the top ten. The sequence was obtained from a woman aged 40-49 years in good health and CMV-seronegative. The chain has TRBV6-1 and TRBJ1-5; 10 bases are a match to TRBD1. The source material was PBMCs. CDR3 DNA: TGTGCCAGCAGTGAAGAGGGGACAGGGGCGTTCAATCAGCCCCAGCATTTT. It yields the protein CASSEEGTGAFNQPQHF.